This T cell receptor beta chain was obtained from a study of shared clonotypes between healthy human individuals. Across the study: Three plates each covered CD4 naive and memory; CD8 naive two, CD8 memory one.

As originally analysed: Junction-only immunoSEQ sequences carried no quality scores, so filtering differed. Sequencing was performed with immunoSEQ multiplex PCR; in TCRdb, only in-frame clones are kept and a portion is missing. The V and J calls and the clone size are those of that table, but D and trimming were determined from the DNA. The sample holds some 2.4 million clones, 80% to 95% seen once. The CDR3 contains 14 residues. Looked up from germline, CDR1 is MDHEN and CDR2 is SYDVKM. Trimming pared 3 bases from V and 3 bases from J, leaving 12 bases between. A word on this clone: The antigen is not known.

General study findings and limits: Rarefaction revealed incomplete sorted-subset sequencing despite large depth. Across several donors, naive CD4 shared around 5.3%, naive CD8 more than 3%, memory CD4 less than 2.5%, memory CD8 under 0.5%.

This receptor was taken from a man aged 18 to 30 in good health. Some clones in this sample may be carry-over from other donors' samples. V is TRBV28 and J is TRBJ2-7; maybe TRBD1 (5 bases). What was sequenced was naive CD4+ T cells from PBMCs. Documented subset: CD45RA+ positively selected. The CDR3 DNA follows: TGTGCCAGCAGTTTCGGCGACAGTAACTACGAGCAGTACTTC. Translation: CASSFGDSNYEQYF.